Described below is a single T cell receptor beta chain sequence and its context. The data stem from a study of patients and donors after allogeneic stem cell transplantation. TCRdb recomputed calls from the RT-PCR reads with MiXCR, one row per CDR3 protein. The sample has approximately 170,000 distinct CDR3 sequences, approximately 24% seen once. The sequenced sample was blood, either unsorted or a sorted T cell fraction (not recorded which). The sequence was collected from a human donor who was either an allogeneic HSCT recipient or a stem cell or donor lymphocyte infusion donor (not recorded which). It is not recorded whose cells these are; they may come from a transplant donor.

The DNA for the CDR3 is TGTGCCAGCAGCTTGGGGGGGCTTGAGACCCAGTACTTC. This codes for CASSLGGLETQYF. V and J are TRBV5-6 and TRBJ2-5; D is perhaps TRBD1 (6 bases). Trimming removed 0 bases from V and 5 bases from J, with 8 bases in between. CDR3 size: 13 residues. Germline CDR1 and CDR2: SGHDT and YYEEEE.